This T cell receptor beta chain was found in a study of metastatic and nonmetastatic thyroid tumors. About the research overall: Peripheral blood and tumor or nodule samples from malignant and benign thyroid patients were compared.

Ahead of thyroid surgery, no patient had received treatment of any kind. The germline V gene has CDR1 MNHNS and CDR2 SASEGT. CDR3 length: 12 amino acids. Only a few counts were recorded for this clone. At one end the junction does not follow the germline gene, possibly because of a read error. TCRdb re-called clones via MiXCR from the PCR reads. This table holds tens of thousands of clones, 16% found once. The TCR was taken from a female donor with papillary thyroid cancer or a benign thyroid nodule (not recorded which). Some clones in this sample may be carry-over from other donors' samples. The chain couples TRBV6-1 to TRBJ2-7; D gene uncertain. Input material: blood. In DNA form, the CDR3 reads TGTGCCAGCAGCGGTTACTCCTACGATCAGTACTTC. This sequence encodes CASSGYSYDQYF.